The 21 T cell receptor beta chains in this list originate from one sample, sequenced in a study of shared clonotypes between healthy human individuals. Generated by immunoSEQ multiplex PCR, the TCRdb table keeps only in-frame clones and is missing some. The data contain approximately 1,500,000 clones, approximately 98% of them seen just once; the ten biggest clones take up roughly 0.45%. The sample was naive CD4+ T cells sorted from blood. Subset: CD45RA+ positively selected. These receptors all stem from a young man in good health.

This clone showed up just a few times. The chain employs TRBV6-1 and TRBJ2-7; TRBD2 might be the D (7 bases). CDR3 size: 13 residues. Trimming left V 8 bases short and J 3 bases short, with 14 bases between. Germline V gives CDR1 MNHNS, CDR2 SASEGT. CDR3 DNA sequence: TGTGCCAGCCGGCAGGGGAGGGGCTACGAGCAGTACTTC. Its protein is CASRQGRGYEQYF.

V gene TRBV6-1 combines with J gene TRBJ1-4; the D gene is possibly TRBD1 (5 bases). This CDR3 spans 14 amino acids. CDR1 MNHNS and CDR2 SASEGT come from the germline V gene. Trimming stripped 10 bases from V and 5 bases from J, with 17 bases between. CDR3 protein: CATRSQGTNEKLFF. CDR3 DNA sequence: TGTGCCACCCGATCGCAGGGTACCAATGAAAAACTGTTTTTT.

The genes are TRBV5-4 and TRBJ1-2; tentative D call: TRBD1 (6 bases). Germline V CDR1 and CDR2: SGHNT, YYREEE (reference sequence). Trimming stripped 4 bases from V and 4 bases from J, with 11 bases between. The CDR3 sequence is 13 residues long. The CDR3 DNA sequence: TGTGCCAGCAGCATAGGACAGCTCTATGGCTACACCTTC. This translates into CASSIGQLYGYTF. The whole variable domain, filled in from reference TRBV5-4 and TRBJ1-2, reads ETGVTQSPTHLIKTRGQQVTLRCSSQSGHNTVSWYQQALGQGPQFIFQYYREEENGRGNFPPRFSGLQFPNYSSELNVNALELDDSALYLCASSIGQLYGYTFGSGTRLTVV.

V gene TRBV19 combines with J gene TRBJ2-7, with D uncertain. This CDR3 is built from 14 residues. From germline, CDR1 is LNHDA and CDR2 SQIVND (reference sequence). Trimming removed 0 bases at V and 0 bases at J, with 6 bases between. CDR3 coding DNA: TGTGCCAGTAGTATAGATAACCTCTCCTACGAGCAGTACTTC. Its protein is CASSIDNLSYEQYF. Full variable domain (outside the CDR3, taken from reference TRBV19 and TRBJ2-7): DGGITQSPKYLFRKEGQNVTLSCEQNLNHDAMYWYRQDPGQGLRLIYYSQIVNDFQKGDIAEGYSVSREKKESFPLTVTSAQKNPTAFYLCASSIDNLSYEQYFGPGTRLTVT.

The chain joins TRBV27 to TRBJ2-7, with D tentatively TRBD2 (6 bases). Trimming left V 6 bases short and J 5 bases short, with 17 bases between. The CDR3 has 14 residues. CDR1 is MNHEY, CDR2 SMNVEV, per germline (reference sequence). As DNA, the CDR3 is TGTGCCAGCAGGAGTCTTAGGAGGGGCAACGAGCAGTACTTC. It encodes CASRSLRRGNEQYF.

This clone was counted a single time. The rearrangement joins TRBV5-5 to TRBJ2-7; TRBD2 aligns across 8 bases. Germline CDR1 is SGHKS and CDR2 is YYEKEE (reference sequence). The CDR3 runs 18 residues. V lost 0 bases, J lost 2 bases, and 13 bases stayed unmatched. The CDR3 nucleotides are TGTGCCAGCAGCTTGGCGGGGGGGACGCTTGGAAAGGCCTACGAGCAGTACTTC. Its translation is CASSLAGGTLGKAYEQYF.

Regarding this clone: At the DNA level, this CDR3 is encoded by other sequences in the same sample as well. The DNA for the CDR3 is TGTGCCAGCAGCTTATTTTCAGATACGCAGTATTTT. Its protein is CASSLFSDTQYF. This chain uses TRBV7-8 with TRBJ2-3; D call uncertain. The germline CDR1 and CDR2 sequences are SGHVS and FQNEAQ. V lost 2 bases and J 4 bases, leaving 4 bases between the germline ends. The CDR3 spans 12 residues.

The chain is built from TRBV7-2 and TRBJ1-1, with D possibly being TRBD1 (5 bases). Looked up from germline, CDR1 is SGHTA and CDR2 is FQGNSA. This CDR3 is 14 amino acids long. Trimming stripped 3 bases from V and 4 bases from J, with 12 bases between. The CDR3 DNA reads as TGTGCCAGCAGCTTTCAGGGATCTAGCACTGAAGCTTTCTTT. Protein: CASSFQGSSTEAFF. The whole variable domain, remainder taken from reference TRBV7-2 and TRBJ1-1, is GAGVSQSPSNKVTEKGKDVELRCDPISGHTALYWYRQSLGQGLEFLIYFQGNSAPDKSGLPSDRFSAERTGGSVSTLTIQRTQQEDSAVYLCASSFQGSSTEAFFGQGTRLTVV.

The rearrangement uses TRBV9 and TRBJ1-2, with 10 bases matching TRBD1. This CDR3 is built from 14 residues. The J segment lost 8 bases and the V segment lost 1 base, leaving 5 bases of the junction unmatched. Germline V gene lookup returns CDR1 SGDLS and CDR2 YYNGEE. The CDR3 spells CASSVYGTGEGYTF. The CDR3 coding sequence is TGTGCCAGCAGCGTATACGGGACAGGGGAGGGCTACACCTTC.

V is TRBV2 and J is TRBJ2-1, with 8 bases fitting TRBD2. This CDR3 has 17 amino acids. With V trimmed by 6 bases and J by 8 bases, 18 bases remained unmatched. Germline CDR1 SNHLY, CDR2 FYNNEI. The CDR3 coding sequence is TGTGCCAGCAGAAAGGGATCCGGGACTAGGGGGGTTCATGAGCAGTTCTTC. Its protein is CASRKGSGTRGVHEQFF. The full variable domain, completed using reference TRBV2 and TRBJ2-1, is EPEVTQTPSHQVTQMGQEVILRCVPISNHLYFYWYRQILGQKVEFLVSFYNNEISEKSEIFDDQFSVERPDGSNFTLKIRSTKLEDSAMYFCASRKGSGTRGVHEQFFGPGTRLTVL.

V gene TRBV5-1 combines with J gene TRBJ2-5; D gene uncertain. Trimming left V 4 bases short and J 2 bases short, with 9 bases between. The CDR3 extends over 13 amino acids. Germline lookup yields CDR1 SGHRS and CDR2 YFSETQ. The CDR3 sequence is CASSRTQQETQYF. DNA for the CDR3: TGCGCCAGCAGCCGGACCCAACAAGAGACCCAGTACTTC.

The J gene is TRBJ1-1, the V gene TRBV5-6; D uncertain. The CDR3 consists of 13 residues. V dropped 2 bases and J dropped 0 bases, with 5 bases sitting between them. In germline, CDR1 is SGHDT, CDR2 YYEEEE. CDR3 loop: CASSLHLNTEAFF. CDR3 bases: TGTGCCAGCAGCTTACATCTGAACACTGAAGCTTTCTTT.

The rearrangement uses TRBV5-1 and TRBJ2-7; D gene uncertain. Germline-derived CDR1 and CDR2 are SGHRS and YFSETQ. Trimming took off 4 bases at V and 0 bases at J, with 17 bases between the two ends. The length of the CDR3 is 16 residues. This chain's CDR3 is CASSGRSLEYSYEQYF. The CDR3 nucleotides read TGCGCCAGCAGCGGCCGATCACTTGAATACTCCTACGAGCAGTACTTC.

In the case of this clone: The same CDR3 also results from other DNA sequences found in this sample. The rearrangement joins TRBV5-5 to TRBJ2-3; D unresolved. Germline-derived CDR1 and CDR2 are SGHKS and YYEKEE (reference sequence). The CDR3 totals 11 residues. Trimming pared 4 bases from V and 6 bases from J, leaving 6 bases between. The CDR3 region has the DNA TGTGCCAGCAGCCTCCGCGATACGCAGTATTTT. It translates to CASSLRDTQYF.

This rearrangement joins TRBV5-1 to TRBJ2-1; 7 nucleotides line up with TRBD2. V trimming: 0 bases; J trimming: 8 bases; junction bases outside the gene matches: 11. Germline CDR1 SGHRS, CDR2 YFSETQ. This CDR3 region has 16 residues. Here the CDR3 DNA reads TGCGCCAGCAGCTTGGGTGAGTGGGAGGGCCTGGATGAGCAGTTCTTC. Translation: CASSLGEWEGLDEQFF.

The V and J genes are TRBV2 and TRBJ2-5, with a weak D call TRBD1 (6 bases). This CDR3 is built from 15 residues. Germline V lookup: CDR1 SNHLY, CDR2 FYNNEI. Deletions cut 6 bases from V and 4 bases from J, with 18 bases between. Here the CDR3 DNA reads TGTGCCAGCAGGACAGACCACAGGGACGGAGAGACCCAGTACTTC. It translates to CASRTDHRDGETQYF.

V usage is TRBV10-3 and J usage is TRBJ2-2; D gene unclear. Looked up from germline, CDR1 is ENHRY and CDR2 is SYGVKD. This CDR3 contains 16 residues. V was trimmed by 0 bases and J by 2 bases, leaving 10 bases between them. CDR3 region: CAISESVDLNTGELFF. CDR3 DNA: TGTGCCATCAGTGAGTCCGTAGACCTCAACACCGGGGAGCTGTTTTTT.

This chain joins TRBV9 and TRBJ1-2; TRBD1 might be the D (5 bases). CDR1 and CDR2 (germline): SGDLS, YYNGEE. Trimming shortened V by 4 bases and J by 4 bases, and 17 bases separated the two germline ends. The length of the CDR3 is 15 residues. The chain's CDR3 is CASSPSGGRAYGYTF. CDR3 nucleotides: TGTGCCAGCAGCCCTAGTGGGGGTCGGGCCTATGGCTACACCTTC.

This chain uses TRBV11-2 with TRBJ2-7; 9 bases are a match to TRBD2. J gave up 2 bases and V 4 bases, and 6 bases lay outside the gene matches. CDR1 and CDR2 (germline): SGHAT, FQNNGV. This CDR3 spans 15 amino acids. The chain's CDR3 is CASSSLAGLTYEQYF. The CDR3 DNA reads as TGTGCCAGCAGCTCCCTAGCGGGATTGACCTACGAGCAGTACTTC.

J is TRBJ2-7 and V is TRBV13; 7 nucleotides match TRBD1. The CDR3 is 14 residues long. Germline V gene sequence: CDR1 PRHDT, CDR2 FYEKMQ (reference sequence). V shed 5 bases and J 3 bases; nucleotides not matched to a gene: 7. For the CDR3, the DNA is TGTGCCAGCAGCCTCCCAACAGGGGACTACGAGCAGTACTTC. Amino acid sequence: CASSLPTGDYEQYF.

CDR3 sequence reads: CASSRDSTRGYTF. The CDR3 DNA follows: TGTGCCAGCAGCCGGGACAGTACAAGGGGCTACACCTTC. The chain carries TRBV5-5 and TRBJ1-2; 7 bases are shared with TRBD1. V trimming: 4 bases; J trimming: 8 bases; junction bases outside the gene matches: 8. CDR1 SGHKS and CDR2 YYEKEE come from the germline V gene (reference sequence). The CDR3 has 13 amino acids.